The rows below give T cell receptor beta chains drawn from one sample of a study of molecular identifiers for immune sequencing clone quantification. TCRdb recomputed calls from the PCR reads with MiXCR, one row per CDR3 protein. The sample includes 60,000 to 70,000 distinct CDR3 sequences, around a sixth of them seen just once. Sequencing was done on a sample of naive CD8+ T cells from blood, with Jurkat cell RNA spiked in. The receptors shown here come from a human donor in good health. Some libraries in this study had Jurkat cell RNA spiked in. Each CDR3 is given with its conserved first and last residue. D genes are given only for firm matches. The size field is filled for only some rows; it gives once, few, many or a size class.

TRBD2	many	TRBV10-2	TRBJ2-3	CASKSGLAATDTQYF	TGCGCCAGCAAATCGGGACTAGCGGCGACAGATACGCAGTATTTT
-	many	TRBV21-1	TRBJ2-7	CANLPRSGDSSYEQYF	TGTGCCAACCTACCTAGAAGCGGGGACAGCTCCTACGAGCAGTACTTC
-	many	TRBV29-1	TRBJ2-7	CSATGVSYEQYF	TGCAGTGCTACCGGGGTATCCTACGAGCAGTACTTC
TRBD1	many	TRBV3-1	TRBJ2-7	CASSLGQGGYEQYF	TGTGCCAGCAGCCTGGGACAGGGTGGGTACGAGCAGTACTTC
-	many	TRBV4-3	TRBJ2-3	CASSQVFGPPDTQYF	TGCGCCAGCAGCCAAGTCTTTGGCCCCCCAGATACGCAGTATTTT
-	many	TRBV6-2/TRBV6-3	TRBJ2-3	CASSGGDLIFGIGTDTQYF	TGTGCCAGCAGCGGCGGCGACCTGATTTTCGGGATAGGCACAGATACGCAGTATTTT
TRBD1	many	TRBV5-1	TRBJ2-7	CASSLATGQGAYEQYF	TGCGCCAGCAGCTTGGCCACGGGACAGGGGGCTTACGAGCAGTACTTC
-	many	TRBV28	TRBJ2-7	CASTPGHSYEQYF	TGTGCCAGCACCCCCGGACATTCCTACGAGCAGTACTTC
TRBD1	-	TRBV5-5	TRBJ2-1	CASSLDDRVFEWGSYNEQFF	TGTGCCAGCAGCTTGGATGACAGGGTTTTCGAGTGGGGCTCCTACAATGAGCAGTTCTTC
-	many	TRBV20-1	TRBJ2-7	CSAKPPDRREQYF	TGCAGTGCTAAACCCCCCGACAGACGCGAGCAGTACTTC